These 7 T cell receptor beta chains share one sample of origin, sequenced in a study of human T cells and chemical hapten exposure. The time point denotes: patch test 3, about 24 weeks after DPC sensitization. The treatment here: therapeutic diphenylcyclopropenone sensitization with weekly scalp DPC. In TCRdb, the RACE reads were re-called with MiXCR into one record per CDR3 protein. The profile shows around 85,000 distinct CDR3 sequences, approximately 12% of them singletons. Here the sequenced sample was whole blood, taken in connection with sensitization to the hapten diphenylcyclopropenone (DPC). All receptors derive from a woman aged 50 to 60 with alopecia areata. Some clones in this sample may be carry-over from other donors' samples.

This clonotype has only a few counts. The genes are TRBV7-6 and TRBJ2-3; TRBD2 is a possible D gene (5 bases). The CDR3 spans 14 residues. Per the germline V gene, CDR1 is SGHVS and CDR2 is FNYEAQ. Trimming left V 1 base short and J 6 bases short, with 11 bases between. CDR3 nucleotides: TGTGCCAGCAGCTTAGTAGACTTAGCGGATACGCAGTATTTT. Encoded protein: CASSLVDLADTQYF.

The rearrangement links TRBV29-1 to TRBJ2-7; TRBD2 agrees at 12 bases. V dropped 6 bases and J dropped 6; count of bases not matched to a gene: 9. CDR1 SQVTM and CDR2 ANQGSEA come from the germline V gene. The CDR3 consists of 14 residues. The CDR3 nucleotides are TGCAGCGTAAACGGACTAGCGGGATATTCCGAGCAGTACTTC. Translation: CSVNGLAGYSEQYF.

This clonotype came up a few times. The genes are TRBV12-3 or TRBV12-4 and TRBJ2-7; 7 nucleotides agree with TRBD1. V lost 7 bases to trimming and J lost 6 bases; unmatched junction nucleotides: 12. This CDR3 has 14 residues. The CDR3 spells CASTPGQQTVEQYF. CDR3 bases: TGTGCCAGCACGCCGGGACAGCAAACAGTCGAGCAGTACTTC.

This clonotype was counted many times. The chain couples TRBV27 to TRBJ1-1; tentative D call: TRBD1 (5 bases). Germline V gene data show CDR1 as MNHEY and CDR2 as SMNVEV (reference sequence). This CDR3 is 13 amino acids long. Between the trimmed V and J ends, which lost 5 bases and 5 bases, there was a span of 12 bases. This chain's CDR3 is CASSGGSLTEAFF. In DNA, the CDR3 is TGTGCCAGCAGTGGGGGGTCGTTGACTGAAGCTTTCTTT.

This clonotype has more than one count but fewer than ten. V is TRBV24-1 and J is TRBJ1-4; D gene unclear. The CDR3 totals 12 residues. Trimming left V 9 bases short and J 0 bases short, with 4 bases between. Germline V gene data show CDR1 as KGHDR and CDR2 as SFDVKD. The CDR3 DNA follows: TGTGCCACCGAGTCAACTAATGAAAAACTGTTTTTT. This translates into CATESTNEKLFF.

This clonotype came up many times. The rearrangement joins TRBV4-1 to TRBJ2-7; 7 nucleotides line up with TRBD1. CDR3 length: 14 residues. Looked up from germline, CDR1 is MGHRA and CDR2 is YSYEKL. Trimming took 4 bases from V and 2 from J; bases not matched to a gene: 5. The CDR3 nucleotides are TGCGCCAGCAGCCCTTCCGGGACAGCCTACGAGCAGTACTTC. Translation gives CASSPSGTAYEQYF.

At least ten counts were recorded for this clonotype. The V gene is TRBV29-1, the J gene TRBJ1-3; no reliable D call. Per germline, CDR1 SQVTM and CDR2 ANQGSEA. The CDR3 runs to 12 residues. V gave up 5 bases and J gave up 0 bases, with 5 bases separating them. This CDR3 reads CSVRTSGNTIYF. The DNA of the CDR3 is TGCAGCGTTAGGACCTCTGGAAACACCATATATTTT.